This T cell receptor (beta chain) was observed in a study of blood T cell repertoires in COVID-19 (dated by TCRdb to about 2020). With regard to the full study: The collaborator samples originated in the United States, Italy and Spain and spanned the acute and convalescent phases of COVID-19. The material from the prospective study consisted of cDNA or gDNA derived from T cells, B-cell-depleted T cells, or PBMCs. The dataset comprised deeply sampled blood TCRbeta repertoires from subjects exposed to, actively infected with, or recovered from COVID-19. A freely available public database, intended as a resource for researchers studying the immune response to SARS-CoV-2, is where the repertoires were released. Samples were obtained from the ongoing ImmuneRACE study (first 160 participants) and from approximately 1,200 subjects provided by 6 global collaborators. Sample metadata almost always included a de-identified subject ID, COVID-19 status, age in years and sex. Where available, HLA class I and class II types were taken from metadata supplied by the sample provider and were not determined by assay-based typing. What the research found in general, with its limitations: The quantity of clinical and demographic metadata differed by source and by participant and was supplied without curation.

For CDR1 and CDR2, the germline V gene lists MDHEN and SYDVKM. From the cysteine up to the phenylalanine, the CDR3 has a length of 13 residues. Left in the record is the CDR3 DNA by itself, 39 bases read in frame from the first base. Here V drops 8 bases and J drops 3 bases, and the junction holds 3 bases not matched to any gene. In the prospective study, participants were roughly 18 to 95 years old, resided in around 25 geographic areas of the United States, and were enrolled through a virtual design. In the prospective study, participants were assigned to cohorts based on the clinical history participants reported in a screening survey and a study questionnaire. Exposed participants were defined as having been in contact with someone with a PCR-confirmed or clinician-diagnosed COVID-19 case within 2 weeks of study entry. In the prospective study, whole blood, serum and a nasopharyngeal or oropharyngeal swab were collected from each participant by mobile phlebotomists. Additional blood draws and questionnaires over a roughly two-month period could optionally be provided by prospective study participants. Prospective study blood samples were shipped either frozen or at room temperature before DNA extraction.

TCRbeta CDR3 regions were amplified from genomic DNA by means of the immunoSEQ Assay, a bias-controlled multiplex PCR. The source study handled its data this way. The number of nucleated cells in each sample was estimated by amplification of reference gene primers within the assay. To quantify the absolute abundance of each unique TCRbeta CDR3 rearrangement, sequence reads were collapsed and filtered. For each sample, productive Simpson clonality was calculated by taking the square root of Simpson's diversity index across productive rearrangements. TCRdb holds this immuneACCESS table with in-frame rearrangements only. Some clones are missing; in checked studies, unresolved V genes explain under half, and the rest has no known cause. V and J calls and clone size are given by that table; D and trimming were obtained from the DNA. The sample includes some 340,000 clones, with 85% to 95% observed a single time. The biggest ten clones account for roughly 3.9% of the sample.

This clone was detected a few times. It lacks a known antigen. No per-base quality is available; no much larger clone lies one base away. The rearrangement combines TRBV28 with TRBJ2-5, and 10 junction bases match TRBD2. This TCR was recovered from a woman aged 25 to 39 who had been exposed to COVID-19. Input material: PBMCs or T cells enriched from blood (not recorded which). CDR3 sequence: CASLLAGKETQYF. The nucleotides are TGTGCCAGCTTACTAGCGGGGAAAGAGACCCAGTACTTC.